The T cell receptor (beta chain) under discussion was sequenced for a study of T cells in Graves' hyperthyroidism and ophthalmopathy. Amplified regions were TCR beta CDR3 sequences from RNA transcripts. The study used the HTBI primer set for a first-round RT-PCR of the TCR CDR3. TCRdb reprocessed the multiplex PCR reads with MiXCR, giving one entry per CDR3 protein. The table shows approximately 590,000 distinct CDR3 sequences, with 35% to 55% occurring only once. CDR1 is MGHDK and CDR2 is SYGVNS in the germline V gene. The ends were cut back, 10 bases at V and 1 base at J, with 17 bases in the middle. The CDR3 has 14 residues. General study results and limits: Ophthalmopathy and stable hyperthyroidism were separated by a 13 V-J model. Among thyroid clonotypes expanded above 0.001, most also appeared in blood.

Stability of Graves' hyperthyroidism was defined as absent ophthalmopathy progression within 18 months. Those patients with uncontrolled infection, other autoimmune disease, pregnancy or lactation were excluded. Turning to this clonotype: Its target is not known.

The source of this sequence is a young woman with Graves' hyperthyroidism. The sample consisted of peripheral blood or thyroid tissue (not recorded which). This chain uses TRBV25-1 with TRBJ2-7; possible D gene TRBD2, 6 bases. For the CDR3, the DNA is TGTGCCAACCAAGGCAGCGGACTATCCTACGAGCAGTACTTC. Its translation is CANQGSGLSYEQYF.